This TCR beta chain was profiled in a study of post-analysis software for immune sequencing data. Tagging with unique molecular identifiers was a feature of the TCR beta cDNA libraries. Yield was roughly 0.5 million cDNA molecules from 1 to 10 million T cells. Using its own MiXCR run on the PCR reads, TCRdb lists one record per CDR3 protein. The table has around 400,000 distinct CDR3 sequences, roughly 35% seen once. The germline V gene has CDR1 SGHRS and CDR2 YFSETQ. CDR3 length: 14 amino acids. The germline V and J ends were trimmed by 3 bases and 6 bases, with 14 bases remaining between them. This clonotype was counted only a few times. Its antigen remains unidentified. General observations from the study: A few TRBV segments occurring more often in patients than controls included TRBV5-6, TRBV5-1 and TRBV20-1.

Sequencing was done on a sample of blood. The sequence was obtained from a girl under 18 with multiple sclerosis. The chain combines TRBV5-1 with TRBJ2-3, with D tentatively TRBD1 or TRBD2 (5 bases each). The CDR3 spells CASSSRGSGDTQYF. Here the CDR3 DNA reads TGCGCCAGCAGCTCCCGAGGGTCAGGGGATACGCAGTATTTT.